This T cell receptor beta chain was sequenced in a study of cytomegalovirus exposure and HLA in healthy donors. Study overall: Across around 400 genotyped donors, 81% landed in the Caucasian-associated ancestry cluster.

Both 60 Vbeta primers and 13 Jbeta primers went into the PCR. This table comes from immunoSEQ multiplex PCR, and its TCRdb copy is limited to in-frame clones, with some not included. The repertoire consists of 150,000 to 250,000 clones, with approximately 79% occurring once and the leading ten covering approximately 1.5%. CDR1 is MNHNY, CDR2 SVGAGI, per germline (reference sequence). The CDR3 loop spans 15 amino acids. The V and J ends lost 2 bases and 2 bases, in that order; junction bases with no gene match: 3. This receptor was obtained from a girl aged 10 to 17 in good health and CMV-seropositive. The specimen sequenced was PBMCs. The chain has TRBV6-6 and TRBJ2-3; 8 bases line up with TRBD2. CDR3 nucleotides: TGTGCCAGCAGTTACGGCGGGGGGACCACAGATACGCAGTATTTT. It specifies CASSYGGGTTDTQYF.